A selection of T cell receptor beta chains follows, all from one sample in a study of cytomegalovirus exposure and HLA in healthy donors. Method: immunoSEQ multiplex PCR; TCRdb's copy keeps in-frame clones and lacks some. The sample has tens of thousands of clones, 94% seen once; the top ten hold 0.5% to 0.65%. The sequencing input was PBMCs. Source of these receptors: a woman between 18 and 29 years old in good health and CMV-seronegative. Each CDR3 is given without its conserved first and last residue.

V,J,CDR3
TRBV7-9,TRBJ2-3,ASSLQSKDTQY
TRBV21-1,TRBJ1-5,ASSKVRDTLDQPQH
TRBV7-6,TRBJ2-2,ASSLLAGGPGTGELF
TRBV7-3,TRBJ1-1,ASSLFGQGRTEAF
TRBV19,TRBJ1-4,ASSSVGATNEKLF
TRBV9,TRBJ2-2,ASSVAAGITTGELF
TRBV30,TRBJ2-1,AWSKSSYNEQF
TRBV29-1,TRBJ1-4,SVEVAQSSSLF
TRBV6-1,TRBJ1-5,ASSASTGYDQPQH
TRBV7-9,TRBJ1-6,ASSFEQNNSPLH
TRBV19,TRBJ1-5,ASSILILTGGNQPQH
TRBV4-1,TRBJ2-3,ASSLDMVRTDTQY
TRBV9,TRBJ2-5,ASSVSGTAQETQY
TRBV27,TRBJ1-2,ASSLVRDRASWGYGYT
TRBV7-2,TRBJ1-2,ASSQQQGYGYT
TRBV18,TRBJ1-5,ASSPGAQGAQAQH
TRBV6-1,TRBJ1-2,ASKGEEYGYT
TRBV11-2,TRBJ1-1,ASRSAGGGDTEAF